These T cell receptor beta chains were read from a single sample in a study of cytomegalovirus exposure and HLA in healthy donors. Only in-frame clones appear in the TCRdb table, and some are missing; sequencing was by immunoSEQ multiplex PCR. The sample consists of about 130,000 clones, around 75% of them appearing once. The specimen sequenced was PBMCs. These receptors were obtained from a man aged 35 to 55 in good health and CMV-seronegative. CDR3s include the opening cysteine and the closing phenylalanine or tryptophan. Each record gives: V gene, D gene, J gene, clone size, CDR3 DNA, CDR3 protein. D genes are given only for firm matches. Only some rows state a clone size, as once, few, many or a class for expanded clones.

TRBV5-6	NA	TRBJ2-4	NA	TGTGCCAGCAGCTCCGAGGTTTGGTACGAAAACATTCAGTACTTC	CASSSEVWYENIQYF
TRBV5-6	NA	TRBJ2-4	NA	TGTGCCAGCAGCTTGACAGGGACCCAAAACATTCAGTACTTC	CASSLTGTQNIQYF
TRBV11-3	TRBD2	TRBJ2-3	NA	TGTGCCAGCAGCTTACAGACTAGCGGCACAGATACGCAGTATTTT	CASSLQTSGTDTQYF
TRBV30	TRBD1	TRBJ1-1	NA	TGTGCCTGGTTTGCCGGGACAGGGGTTTTTGAAGCTTTCTTT	CAWFAGTGVFEAFF
TRBV7-9	TRBD2	TRBJ2-5	NA	TGTGCCAGCAGCTTAGGACTAGCGGGGGCCCTTTTAGGGGAGACCCAGTACTTC	CASSLGLAGALLGETQYF
TRBV7-6	NA	TRBJ2-2	NA	TGTGCCAGCAGCTCAGGGGTTGGGCCCGGGGAGCTGTTTTTT	CASSSGVGPGELFF
TRBV30	NA	TRBJ1-3	NA	TGTGCCTGGAGTGTACAAGTCTTCTCTGGAAACACCATATATTTT	CAWSVQVFSGNTIYF
TRBV27	NA	TRBJ2-7	NA	TGTGCCAGCAGTTTATCCCCGGACAGAATGAAAGACGAGCAGTACTTC	CASSLSPDRMKDEQYF
TRBV19	TRBD2	TRBJ2-7	NA	TGTGCCAGTAGTATGGGGAGGGGAGGCTACGAGCAGTACTTC	CASSMGRGGYEQYF
TRBV5-4	NA	TRBJ1-1	NA	TGTGCCAGCAGCTTGGACAGGGTGACTGAAGCTTTCTTT	CASSLDRVTEAFF
TRBV11-1	TRBD2	TRBJ2-3	NA	TGTGCCAGCAGTTCGGGACTAGCGGGGGCAGATACGCAGTATTTT	CASSSGLAGADTQYF
TRBV4-3	TRBD1	TRBJ1-2	NA	TGCGCCAGCAGCCAAGAGGTCGGGACAGGGGCTAACTATGGCTACACCTTC	CASSQEVGTGANYGYTF
TRBV28	TRBD1	TRBJ2-7	NA	TGTGCCAGCAGTGGGACAGGGCGGACCTACGAGCAGTACTTC	CASSGTGRTYEQYF
TRBV30	NA	TRBJ2-3	few	TGTGCCTGGAGTGTAAAACAGGCCACAGATACGCAGTATTTT	CAWSVKQATDTQYF
TRBV4-3	NA	TRBJ1-6	once	TGCGCCAGCAGCCAAGAGCGATCGGGGCCCCTCCACTTT	CASSQERSGPLHF
TRBV2	TRBD1	TRBJ1-1	NA	TGTGCCAGCAGCCCCGGGACAGGGTCGACTGAAGCTTTCTTT	CASSPGTGSTEAFF
TRBV30	NA	TRBJ2-7	NA	TGTGCCTGGAATCAAGGTGGGGCCCTCTCCTACGAGCAGTACTTC	CAWNQGGALSYEQYF
TRBV27	TRBD2	TRBJ2-7	NA	TGTGCCAGCAGTCTCGGGGGGACCTACGAGCAGTACTTC	CASSLGGTYEQYF
TRBV10-3	TRBD2	TRBJ2-1	NA	TGTGCCATCAGTCGGGGAGCGGGGGTCTACAATGAGCAGTTCTTC	CAISRGAGVYNEQFF
TRBV6-1	TRBD1	TRBJ1-1	NA	TGTGCCAGCAGTGAGAGGGGGCTTCGAGACACTGAAGCTTTCTTT	CASSERGLRDTEAFF
TRBV6-5	NA	TRBJ1-4	NA	TGTGCCAGCAGTCCTCAGGGGGAAAAACTGTTTTTT	CASSPQGEKLFF
TRBV27	NA	TRBJ1-4	NA	TGTGCCAGCAGTCCCCAACCGGCAACTAATGAAAAACTGTTTTTT	CASSPQPATNEKLFF
TRBV2	NA	TRBJ1-1	few	TGTGCCAGCAGTGACCCCGACAGAAACACTGAAGCTTTCTTT	CASSDPDRNTEAFF
TRBV29-1	NA	TRBJ1-3	NA	TGCAGCGTTGGGCCCTTCGGGGGTGGAAACACCATATATTTT	CSVGPFGGGNTIYF
TRBV7-3	NA	TRBJ2-1	NA	TGTGCCAGCAGCCCTAGCTCCTACAATGAGCAGTTCTTC	CASSPSSYNEQFF
TRBV7-8	NA	TRBJ1-2	NA	TGTGCCAGCAGCTCCCCGACAGCCTCCTATGGCTACACCTTC	CASSSPTASYGYTF
TRBV29-1	TRBD2	TRBJ2-7	NA	TGCAGCGTTGCCAAAGGCGGGAGCTCCTACGAGCAGTACTTC	CSVAKGGSSYEQYF
TRBV30	TRBD1	TRBJ1-2	NA	TGTGCCTGGAGCCGATCACGGACAGGGGGTAACCCTGATGGCTACACCTTC	CAWSRSRTGGNPDGYTF
TRBV5-1	NA	TRBJ1-5	NA	TGCGCCAGCAGCTTGGATGGGTCTTCGGGAAATCAGCCCCAGCATTTT	CASSLDGSSGNQPQHF
TRBV30	NA	TRBJ2-7	NA	TGTGCCTGGAGTTTAAATCAGGACAGCTACGAGCAGTACTTC	CAWSLNQDSYEQYF
TRBV5-1	NA	TRBJ2-7	NA	TGCGCCAGCAGCTCGGGAGCGGCAAGGGAGCAGTACTTC	CASSSGAAREQYF
TRBV6-6	NA	TRBJ2-7	few	TGTGCCAGCAGCCCCGCCTACGAGCAGTACTTC	CASSPAYEQYF
TRBV4-3	TRBD1	TRBJ1-1	NA	TGCGCCAGCAGCGAAGATACAGGGGGTAACACTGAAGCTTTCTTT	CASSEDTGGNTEAFF
TRBV6-5	NA	TRBJ2-5	NA	TGTGCCAGCAGTTACTCGGCGTACACCGCCGGGGAGACCCAGTACTTC	CASSYSAYTAGETQYF
TRBV4-1	NA	TRBJ2-7	NA	TGCGCCAGCAGCCAAATAGCGGCCTCCTACGAGCAGTACTTC	CASSQIAASYEQYF
TRBV6-1	NA	TRBJ2-1	NA	TGTGCCAGCAGGGAACAAATTAGCTCCTACAATGAGCAGTTCTTC	CASREQISSYNEQFF
TRBV2	NA	TRBJ1-4	NA	TGTGCCAGCACGAGGGACTGGAATGAAAAACTGTTTTTT	CASTRDWNEKLFF
TRBV10-2	TRBD2	TRBJ2-7	few	TGCGCCAGCAGAGCTAGCGGGGAGGCCTCCTACGAGCAGTACTTC	CASRASGEASYEQYF
TRBV6-5	TRBD1	TRBJ1-4	NA	TGTGCCAGCAAAACGGAGGGACAGGACCGACAAAAACTGTTTTTT	CASKTEGQDRQKLFF
TRBV18	TRBD2	TRBJ2-3	NA	TGTGCCAGCTCACCCCTTGGAGCGGGGGGCACAGATACGCAGTATTTT	CASSPLGAGGTDTQYF
TRBV6-6	NA	TRBJ1-5	few	TGTGCCAGCAGTTACTCTAGACAGCGTCCCTATCAGCCCCAGCATTTT	CASSYSRQRPYQPQHF
TRBV6-5	NA	TRBJ2-6	NA	TGTGCCAGCAGTTTCCTTACAGGATCTGGGGCCAACGTCCTGACTTTC	CASSFLTGSGANVLTF
TRBV7-2	TRBD1	TRBJ2-7	NA	TGTGCCAGCAGCCTCCGGGACAGAGCATACGAGCAGTACTTC	CASSLRDRAYEQYF
TRBV9	NA	TRBJ2-1	NA	TGTGCCAGCAGCCCAGGGGCCTACAATGAGCAGTTCTTC	CASSPGAYNEQFF
TRBV7-9	NA	TRBJ2-2	NA	TGTGCCAGCAGCTTAAGGATAGGGCAGGGAGGCACCGGGGAGCTGTTTTTT	CASSLRIGQGGTGELFF
TRBV29-1	NA	TRBJ2-7	NA	TGCAGCGTTACCGACGGAGTCGGCTACGAGCAGTACTTC	CSVTDGVGYEQYF
TRBV5-1	TRBD1	TRBJ1-2	NA	TGCGCCAGCAGCTCGGACAGGGGATTCAACTATGGCTACACCTTC	CASSSDRGFNYGYTF